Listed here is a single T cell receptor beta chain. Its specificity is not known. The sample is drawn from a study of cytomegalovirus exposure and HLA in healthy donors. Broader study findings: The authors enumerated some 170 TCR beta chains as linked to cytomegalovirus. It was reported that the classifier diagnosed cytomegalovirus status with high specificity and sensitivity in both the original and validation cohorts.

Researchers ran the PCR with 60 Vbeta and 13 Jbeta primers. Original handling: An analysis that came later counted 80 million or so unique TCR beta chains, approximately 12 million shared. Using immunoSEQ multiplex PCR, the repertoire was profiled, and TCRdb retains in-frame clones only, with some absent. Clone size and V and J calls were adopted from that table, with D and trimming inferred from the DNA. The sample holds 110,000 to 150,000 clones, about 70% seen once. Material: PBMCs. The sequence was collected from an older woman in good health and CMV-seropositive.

The CDR3 loop reads CASSLEAGPNEKLFF. In DNA, the CDR3 is TGCGCCAGCAGCTTAGAGGCAGGGCCTAATGAAAAACTGTTTTTT. The V gene is TRBV5-1, the J gene TRBJ1-4, with D possibly being TRBD1 (5 bases). Germline CDR1 reads SGHRS; CDR2 reads YFSETQ. CDR3 size: 15 residues. V was shortened by 2 bases and J by 3 bases, with 11 bases between the two germline ends.